This TCR beta chain was profiled in a study of T-cell memory formation after mild COVID-19. Study as a whole: TCR clusters showed largely donor specificity. The study, taken as a whole, reports: CD4+ contracting clones were mainly CM and EM; CD8+ ones, EMRA. Within pre-infection memory, some responding clones were found, suggesting cross-reactive memory joined.

MiXCR, applied by TCRdb to the 5' RACE reads, yields one record per CDR3 protein. The sample lists some 97,000 distinct CDR3 sequences; roughly 11% were seen once. Per germline, CDR1 DFQATT and CDR2 SNEGSKA (reference sequence). V gave up 2 bases and J gave up 3 bases, with 17 bases separating them. This CDR3 is 15 amino acids long. This clonotype was seen more than once but under ten times. Its matching antigen is unknown. J is TRBJ2-7 and V is TRBV20-1; possibly TRBD1 for D (6 bases). This clonotype originated in a young man who had mild COVID-19 (a few samples of this study predate the infection). Cell type and time point are not known. Sequenced input: PBMCs or a T cell subset sorted from them (not recorded which). The DNA for the CDR3 is TGCAGTGCTAGACACCCTAACAGGGACATCTACGAGCAGTACTTC. Its translation is CSARHPNRDIYEQYF.